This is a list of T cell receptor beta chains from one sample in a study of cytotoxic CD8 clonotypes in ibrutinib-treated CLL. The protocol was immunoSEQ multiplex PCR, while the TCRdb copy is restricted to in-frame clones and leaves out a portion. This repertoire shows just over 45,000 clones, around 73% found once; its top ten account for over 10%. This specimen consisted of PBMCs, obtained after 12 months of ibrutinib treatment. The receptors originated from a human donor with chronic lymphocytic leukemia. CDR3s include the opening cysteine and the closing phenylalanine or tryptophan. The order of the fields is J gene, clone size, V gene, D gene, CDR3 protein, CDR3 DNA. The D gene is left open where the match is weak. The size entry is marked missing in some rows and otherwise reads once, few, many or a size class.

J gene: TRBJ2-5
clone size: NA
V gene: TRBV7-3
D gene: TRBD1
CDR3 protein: CASSLTGTEQETQYF
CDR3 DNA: TGTGCCAGCAGCTTAACCGGGACAGAGCAAGAGACCCAGTACTTC

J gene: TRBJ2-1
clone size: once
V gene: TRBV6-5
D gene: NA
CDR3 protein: CASKSTGSLYNEQFF
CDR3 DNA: TGTGCCAGTAAAAGTACAGGGAGCCTCTACAATGAGCAGTTCTTC

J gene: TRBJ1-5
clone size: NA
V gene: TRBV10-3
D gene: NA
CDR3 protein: CAISPDRHQPQHF
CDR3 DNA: TGTGCCATCAGCCCCGACAGACATCAGCCCCAGCATTTT

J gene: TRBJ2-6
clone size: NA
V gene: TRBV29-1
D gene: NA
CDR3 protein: CSVEGGSYSGANVLTF
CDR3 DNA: TGCAGCGTTGAAGGTGGATCCTACTCTGGGGCCAACGTCCTGACTTTC

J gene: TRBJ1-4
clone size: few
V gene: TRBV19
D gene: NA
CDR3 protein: CASSYGLESVRKLFF
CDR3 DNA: TGTGCCAGTAGTTATGGACTGGAATCCGTACGAAAACTGTTTTTT

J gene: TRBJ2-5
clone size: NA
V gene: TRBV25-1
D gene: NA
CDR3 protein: CASSATPGQSLGETQYF
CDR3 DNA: TGTGCCAGCAGTGCAACACCCGGACAGTCTCTAGGGGAGACCCAGTACTTC

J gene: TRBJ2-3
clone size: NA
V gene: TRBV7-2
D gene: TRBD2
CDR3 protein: CASAGTSGTTDTQYF
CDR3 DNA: TGTGCCAGCGCGGGGACTAGCGGGACCACAGATACGCAGTATTTT

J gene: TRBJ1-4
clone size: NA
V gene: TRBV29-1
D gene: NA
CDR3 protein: CSVRGQGVNEKLFF
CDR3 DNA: TGCAGCGTGCGAGGGCAGGGTGTTAATGAAAAACTGTTTTTT

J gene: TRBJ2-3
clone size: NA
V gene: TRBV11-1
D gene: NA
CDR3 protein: CASSLAGGPQDTQYF
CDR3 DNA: TGTGCCAGCAGCTTAGCGGGGGGCCCTCAAGATACGCAGTATTTT

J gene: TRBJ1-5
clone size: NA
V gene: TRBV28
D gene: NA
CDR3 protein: CASSVIGTGLWPQHF
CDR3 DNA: TGTGCCAGCAGTGTCATCGGAACAGGGTTGTGGCCCCAGCATTTT

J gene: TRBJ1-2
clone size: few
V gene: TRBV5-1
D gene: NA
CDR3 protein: CASSPGTYGYTF
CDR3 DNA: TGCGCCAGCAGCCCCGGGACCTATGGCTACACCTTC

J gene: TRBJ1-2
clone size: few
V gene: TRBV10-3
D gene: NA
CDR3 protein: CAISPVVGFGYTF
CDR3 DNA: TGTGCCATCAGTCCCGTGGTGGGGTTCGGCTACACCTTC

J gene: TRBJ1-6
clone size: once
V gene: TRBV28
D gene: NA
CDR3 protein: CASRMTAGAIDRRNSPLHF
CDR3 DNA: TGTGCCAGCAGAATGACGGCAGGGGCAATAGATAGGAGGAATTCACCCCTCCACTTT

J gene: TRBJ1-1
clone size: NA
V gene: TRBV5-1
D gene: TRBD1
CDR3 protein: CASSLLRRGREDTEAFF
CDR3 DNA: TGCGCCAGCAGCTTATTACGCAGGGGGCGGGAGGACACTGAAGCTTTCTTT

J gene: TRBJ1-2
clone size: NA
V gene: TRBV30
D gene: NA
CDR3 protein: CAWNEGFNYGYTF
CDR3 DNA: TGTGCCTGGAACGAAGGATTTAACTATGGCTACACCTTC

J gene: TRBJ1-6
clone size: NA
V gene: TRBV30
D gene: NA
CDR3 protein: CAWTPTRLGNSPLHF
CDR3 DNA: TGTGCCTGGACACCGACAAGGTTAGGGAATTCACCCCTCCACTTT

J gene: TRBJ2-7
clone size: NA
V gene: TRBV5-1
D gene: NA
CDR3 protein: CASSIDRTSSYEQYF
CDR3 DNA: TGCGCCAGCAGCATTGACAGGACGAGCTCCTACGAGCAGTACTTC

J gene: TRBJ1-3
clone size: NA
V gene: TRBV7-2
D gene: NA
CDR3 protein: CASTRGGVSGNTIYF
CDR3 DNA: TGTGCCAGCACCCGAGGGGGGGTCTCTGGAAACACCATATATTTT

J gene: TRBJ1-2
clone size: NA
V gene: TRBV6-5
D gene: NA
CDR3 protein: CASRSTQGRSYGYTF
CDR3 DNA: TGTGCCAGCAGAAGTACCCAGGGACGGAGTTATGGCTACACCTTC

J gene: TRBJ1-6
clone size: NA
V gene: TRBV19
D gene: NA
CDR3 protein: CASRPQFQGNSPLHF
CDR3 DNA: TGTGCCAGTAGACCCCAGTTCCAGGGGAATTCACCCCTCCACTTT

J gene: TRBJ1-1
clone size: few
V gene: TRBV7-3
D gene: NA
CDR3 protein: CASSLDQGNTEAFF
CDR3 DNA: TGTGCCAGCAGCTTAGATCAGGGGAACACTGAAGCTTTCTTT

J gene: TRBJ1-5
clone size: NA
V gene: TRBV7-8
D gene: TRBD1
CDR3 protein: CASSPRDSAPVAQPQHF
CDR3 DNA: TGTGCCAGCAGCCCTCGGGACAGTGCGCCGGTGGCTCAGCCCCAGCATTTT

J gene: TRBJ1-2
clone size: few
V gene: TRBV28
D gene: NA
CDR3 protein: CASSLPSSTDPTNYGYTF
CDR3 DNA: TGTGCCAGCAGTCTCCCTTCCTCGACAGATCCCACTAACTATGGCTACACCTTC

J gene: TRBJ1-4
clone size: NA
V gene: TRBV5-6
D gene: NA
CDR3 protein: CASSWTATNEKLFF
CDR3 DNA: TGTGCCAGCAGCTGGACAGCAACTAATGAAAAACTGTTTTTT

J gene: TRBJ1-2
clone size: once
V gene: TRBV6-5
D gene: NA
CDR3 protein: CASSYSSGAYGYTF
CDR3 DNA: TGTGCCAGCAGTTACTCGAGTGGGGCCTATGGCTACACCTTC

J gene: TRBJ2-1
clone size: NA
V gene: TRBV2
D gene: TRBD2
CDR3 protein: CASSDGGAWSYNEQFF
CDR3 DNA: TGTGCCAGCAGTGACGGGGGGGCTTGGTCCTACAATGAGCAGTTCTTC

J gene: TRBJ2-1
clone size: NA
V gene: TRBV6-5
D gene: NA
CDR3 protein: CASSRGTLENEQFF
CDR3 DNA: TGTGCCAGCAGCCGTGGGACTTTGGAAAATGAGCAGTTCTTC

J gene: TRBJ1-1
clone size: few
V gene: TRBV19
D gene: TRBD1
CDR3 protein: CASERQGMNTEAFF
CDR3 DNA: TGTGCCAGTGAACGACAGGGGATGAACACTGAAGCTTTCTTT

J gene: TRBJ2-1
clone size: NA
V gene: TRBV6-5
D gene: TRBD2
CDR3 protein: CASRRPGLGFDEQFF
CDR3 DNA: TGTGCCAGCAGACGACCGGGACTAGGTTTCGATGAGCAGTTCTTC

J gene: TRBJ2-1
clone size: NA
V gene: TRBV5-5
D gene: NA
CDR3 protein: CASSWTAGLGEQFF
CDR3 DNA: TGTGCCAGCAGCTGGACGGCAGGGTTAGGTGAGCAGTTCTTC

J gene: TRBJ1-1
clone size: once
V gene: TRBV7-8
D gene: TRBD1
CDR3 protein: CASRQLISGQGPEAFF
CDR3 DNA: TGTGCCAGCAGACAACTCATATCGGGACAGGGTCCTGAAGCTTTCTTT

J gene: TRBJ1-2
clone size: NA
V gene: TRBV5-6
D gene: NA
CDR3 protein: CASSLVPGYEGYTF
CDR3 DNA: TGTGCCAGCAGCTTGGTACCAGGGTATGAGGGCTACACCTTC

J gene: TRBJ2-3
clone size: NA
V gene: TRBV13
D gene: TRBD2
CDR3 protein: CASRIAGVADTQYF
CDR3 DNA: TGTGCCAGCAGGATAGCGGGGGTTGCAGATACGCAGTATTTT

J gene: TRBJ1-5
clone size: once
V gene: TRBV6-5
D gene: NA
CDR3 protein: CASSYLSNNQPQHF
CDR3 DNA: TGTGCCAGCAGTTACTTGTCTAACAATCAGCCCCAGCATTTT

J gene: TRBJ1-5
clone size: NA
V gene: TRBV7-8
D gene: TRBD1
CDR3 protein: CASSPPDRDNQPQHF
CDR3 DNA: TGTGCCAGCAGCCCCCCGGACAGGGACAATCAGCCCCAGCATTTT

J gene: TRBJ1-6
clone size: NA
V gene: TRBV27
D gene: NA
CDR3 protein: CASSLIKNSPLHF
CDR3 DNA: TGTGCCAGCAGTTTGATAAAAAATTCACCCCTCCACTTT

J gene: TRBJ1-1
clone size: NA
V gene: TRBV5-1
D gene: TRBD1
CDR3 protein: CASSSRDSVIEAFF
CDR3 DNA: TGCGCCAGCAGCTCCCGGGACAGCGTGATTGAAGCTTTCTTT

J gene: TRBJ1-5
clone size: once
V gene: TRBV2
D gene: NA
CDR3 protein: CASSDTSSNQPQHF
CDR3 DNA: TGTGCCAGCAGTGACACGAGTAGCAATCAGCCCCAGCATTTT

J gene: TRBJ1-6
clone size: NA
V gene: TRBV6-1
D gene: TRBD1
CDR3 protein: CASSEWGQSSYNSPLHF
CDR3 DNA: TGTGCCAGCAGTGAATGGGGACAGAGCTCCTATAATTCACCCCTCCACTTT

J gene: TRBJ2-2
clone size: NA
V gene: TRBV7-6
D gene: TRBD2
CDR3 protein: CASSLSSGGAHGELFF
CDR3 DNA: TGTGCCAGCAGCTTATCTAGCGGGGGGGCCCACGGGGAGCTGTTTTTT

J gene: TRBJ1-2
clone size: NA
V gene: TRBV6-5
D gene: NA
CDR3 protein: CASSYVGDYGYTF
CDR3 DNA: TGTGCCAGCAGTTACGTCGGCGACTATGGCTACACCTTC

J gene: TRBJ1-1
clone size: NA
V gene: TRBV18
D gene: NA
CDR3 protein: CASSPSWVLNTEAFF
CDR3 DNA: TGTGCCAGCTCACCATCCTGGGTCCTTAACACTGAAGCTTTCTTT

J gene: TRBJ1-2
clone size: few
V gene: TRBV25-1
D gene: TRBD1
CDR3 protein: CASSDSGQPYGYTF
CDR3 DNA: TGTGCCAGCAGTGACTCGGGACAGCCTTATGGCTACACCTTC

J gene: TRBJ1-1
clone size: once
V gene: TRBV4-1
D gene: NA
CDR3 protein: CASSQGLLNTEAFF
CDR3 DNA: TGCGCCAGCAGCCAAGGGTTGTTGAACACTGAAGCTTTCTTT

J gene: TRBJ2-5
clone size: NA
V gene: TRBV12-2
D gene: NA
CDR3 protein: CASRLSLSRGDQETQYF
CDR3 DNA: TGTGCAAGTCGCTTAAGTCTCAGTCGGGGTGATCAAGAGACCCAGTACTTC

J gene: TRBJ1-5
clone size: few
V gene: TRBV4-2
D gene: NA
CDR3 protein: CASSPQGYSNQPQHF
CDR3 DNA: TGTGCCAGCAGCCCACAGGGTTATAGCAATCAGCCCCAGCATTTT

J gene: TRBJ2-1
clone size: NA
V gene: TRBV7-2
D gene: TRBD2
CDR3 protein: CASSLGLQQFF
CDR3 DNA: TGTGCCAGCAGCTTGGGACTACAGCAGTTCTTC

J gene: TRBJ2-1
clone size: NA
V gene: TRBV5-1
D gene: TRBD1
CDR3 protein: CASSAGQGMGNEQFF
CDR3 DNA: TGCGCCAGCAGCGCGGGACAGGGAATGGGCAATGAGCAGTTCTTC

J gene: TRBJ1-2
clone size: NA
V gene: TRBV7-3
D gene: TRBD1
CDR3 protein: CASSDLGQGASGYTF
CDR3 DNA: TGTGCCAGCAGCGACCTAGGACAGGGGGCTAGTGGCTACACCTTC

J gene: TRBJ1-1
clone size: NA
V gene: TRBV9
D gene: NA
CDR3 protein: CASNTGPEPEAFF
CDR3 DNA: TGTGCCAGCAACACCGGACCCGAGCCTGAAGCTTTCTTT

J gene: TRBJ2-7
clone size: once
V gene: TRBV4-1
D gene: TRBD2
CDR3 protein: CASSHGTSGDEQYF
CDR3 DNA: TGCGCCAGCAGCCACGGGACTAGCGGCGACGAGCAGTACTTC

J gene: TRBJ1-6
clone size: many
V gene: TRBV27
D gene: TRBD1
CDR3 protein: CASSWNRGRNSPLHF
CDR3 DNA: TGTGCCAGCAGTTGGAACAGGGGGCGAAATTCACCCCTCCACTTT

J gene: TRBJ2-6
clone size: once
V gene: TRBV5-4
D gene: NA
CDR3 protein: CASSRESGANVLTF
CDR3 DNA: TGTGCCAGCAGCCGGGAATCTGGGGCCAACGTCCTGACTTTC

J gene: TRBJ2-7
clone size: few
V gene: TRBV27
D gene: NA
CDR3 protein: CARSGDYEQYF
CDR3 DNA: TGTGCCCGCTCCGGTGACTACGAGCAGTACTTC

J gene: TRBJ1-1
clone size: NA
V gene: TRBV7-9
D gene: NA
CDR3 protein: CASSQDVGTAEAFF
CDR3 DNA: TGTGCCAGCAGCCAAGACGTGGGGACGGCTGAAGCTTTCTTT

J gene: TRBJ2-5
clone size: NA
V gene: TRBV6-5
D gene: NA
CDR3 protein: CASSYLLAGETQYF
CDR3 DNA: TGTGCCAGCAGTTACCTACTAGCAGGAGAGACCCAGTACTTC

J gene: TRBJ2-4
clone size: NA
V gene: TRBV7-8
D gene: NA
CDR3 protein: CASSSSTGGQEYF
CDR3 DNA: TGTGCCAGCAGCTCCTCAACCGGGGGTCAGGAGTACTTC

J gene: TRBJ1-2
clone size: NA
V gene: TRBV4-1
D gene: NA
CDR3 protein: CASSQGNSYTF
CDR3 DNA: TGCGCCAGCAGCCAGGGTAACAGCTACACCTTC